This TCR beta chain was profiled in a study of blood T cell repertoires in COVID-19. Looking at the study overall: Some COVID-19 samples were acute and others convalescent; all came from the United States, Italy and Spain. Sources were T cells, B-cell-depleted T cells, or PBMCs; the material itself was cDNA or gDNA.

V lost 3 bases and J lost 4; bases outside the gene matches: 1. The CDR3 runs to 14 residues. CDR1 is ENHRY and CDR2 is SYGVKD in the germline V gene. Under the authors' procedure: Reference gene primer amplification yielded estimated nucleated cell counts. Assay: immunoSEQ multiplex PCR; the TCRdb copy retains only in-frame clones and omits some. Clone size and the V and J calls come from that table; the DNA yielded D and trimming. The data show 150,000 to 200,000 clones, roughly 83% seen once. V usage is TRBV10-3 and J usage is TRBJ2-5; 11 bases are a match to TRBD1. The source material was peripheral blood. The sequence was collected from a woman older than 75 with active or convalescent COVID-19. The CDR3 DNA reads as TGTGCCATCAGTGAAGGACAGGGGGCAGAGACCCAGTACTTC. This gives the protein CAISEGQGAETQYF.